The clone carrying this T cell receptor beta chain was observed a single time. This sample is drawn from a study of radiotherapy plus CTLA-4 blockade in lung cancer. The germline gives CDR1 SGHVS, CDR2 FQNEAQ. V trimming: 5 bases; J trimming: 1 base; junction bases outside the gene matches: 5. The CDR3 runs 14 residues. Clones were read by immunoSEQ multiplex PCR, and TCRdb kept only the in-frame ones, dropping some. Among around 38,000 clones listed, about 86% were seen once. The sample was peripheral blood, taken from a patient treated with radiotherapy plus ipilimumab. The rearrangement links TRBV7-8 to TRBJ2-7; 7 bases are shared with TRBD2. The TCR comes from a human donor with non-small cell lung cancer whose response to radiotherapy plus ipilimumab could not be evaluated. The CDR3 nucleotides are TGTGCCAGCAGCCCGAGACTAGCTTCCTACGAGCAGTACTTC. It yields the protein CASSPRLASYEQYF.